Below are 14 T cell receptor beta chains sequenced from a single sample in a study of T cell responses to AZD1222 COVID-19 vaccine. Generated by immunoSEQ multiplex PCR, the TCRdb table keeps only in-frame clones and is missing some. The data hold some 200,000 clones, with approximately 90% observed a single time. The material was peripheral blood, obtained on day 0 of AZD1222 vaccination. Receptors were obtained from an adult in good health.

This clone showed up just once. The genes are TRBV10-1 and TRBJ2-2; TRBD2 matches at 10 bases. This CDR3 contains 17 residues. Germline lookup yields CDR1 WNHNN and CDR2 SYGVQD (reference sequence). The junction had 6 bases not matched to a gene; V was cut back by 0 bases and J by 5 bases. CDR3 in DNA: TGCGCCAGCAGTGAGTCACAACTAGCGGGAATTACCGGGGAGCTGTTTTTT. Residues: CASSESQLAGITGELFF.

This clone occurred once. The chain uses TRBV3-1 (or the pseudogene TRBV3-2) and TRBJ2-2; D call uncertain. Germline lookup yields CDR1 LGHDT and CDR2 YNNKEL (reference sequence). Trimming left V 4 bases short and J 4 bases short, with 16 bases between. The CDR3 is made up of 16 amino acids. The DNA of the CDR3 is TGTGCCAGCAGCCCCCTTCCGAGCCGTAGCACCGGGGAGCTGTTTTTT. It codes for CASSPLPSRSTGELFF.

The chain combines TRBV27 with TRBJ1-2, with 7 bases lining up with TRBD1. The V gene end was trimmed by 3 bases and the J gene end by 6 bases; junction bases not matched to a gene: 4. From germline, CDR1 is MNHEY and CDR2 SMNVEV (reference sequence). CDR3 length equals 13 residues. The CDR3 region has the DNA TGTGCCAGCAGTTTCCCAGGGGGGGATGGCTACACCTTC. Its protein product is CASSFPGGDGYTF.

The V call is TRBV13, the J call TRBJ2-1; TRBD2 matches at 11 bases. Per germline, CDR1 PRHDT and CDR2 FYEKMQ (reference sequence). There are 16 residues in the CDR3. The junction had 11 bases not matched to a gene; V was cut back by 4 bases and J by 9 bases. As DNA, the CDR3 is TGTGCCAGCAGCTCTAGCGGGGGGCTCCGAATGAGTGAGCAGTTCTTC. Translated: CASSSSGGLRMSEQFF.

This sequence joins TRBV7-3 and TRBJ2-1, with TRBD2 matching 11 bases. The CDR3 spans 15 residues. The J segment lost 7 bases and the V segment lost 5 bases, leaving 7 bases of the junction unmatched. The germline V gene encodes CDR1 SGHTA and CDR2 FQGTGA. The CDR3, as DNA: TGTGCCAGCAGCCTTTCTAGCGGGAGGATTAATGAGCAGTTCTTC. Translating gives CASSLSSGRINEQFF.

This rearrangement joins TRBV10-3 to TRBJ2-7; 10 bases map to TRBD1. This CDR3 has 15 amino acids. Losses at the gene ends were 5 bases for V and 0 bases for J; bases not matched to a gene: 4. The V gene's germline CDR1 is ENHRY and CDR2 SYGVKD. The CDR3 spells CAISHGQGGSYEQYF. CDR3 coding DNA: TGTGCCATCAGTCATGGACAGGGGGGCTCCTACGAGCAGTACTTC.

The CDR3 sequence: CASSTLQGNSPLHF. The CDR3 DNA reads TGTGCCAGTAGTACCTTGCAGGGGAATTCACCCCTCCACTTT. The chain employs TRBV19 and TRBJ1-6, with D perhaps matching TRBD1 (6 bases). The V gene lost 4 bases and the J gene lost 7 bases, with 11 bases spanning the gap. This CDR3 comprises 14 residues. The germline V gene has CDR1 LNHDA and CDR2 SQIVND (reference sequence).

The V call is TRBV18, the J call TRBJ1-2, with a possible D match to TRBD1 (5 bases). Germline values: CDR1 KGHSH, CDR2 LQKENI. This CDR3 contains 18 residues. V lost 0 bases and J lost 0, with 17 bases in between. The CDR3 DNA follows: TGTGCCAGCTCACCACCTATCTTCGACAGAGAGACTAACTATGGCTACACCTTC. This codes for CASSPPIFDRETNYGYTF.

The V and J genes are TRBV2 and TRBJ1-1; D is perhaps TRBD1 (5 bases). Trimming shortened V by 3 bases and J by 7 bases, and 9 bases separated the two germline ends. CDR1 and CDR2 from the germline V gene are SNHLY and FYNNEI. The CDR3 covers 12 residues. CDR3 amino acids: CASSESGFEAFF. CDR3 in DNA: TGTGCCAGCAGTGAGTCAGGGTTTGAAGCTTTCTTT.

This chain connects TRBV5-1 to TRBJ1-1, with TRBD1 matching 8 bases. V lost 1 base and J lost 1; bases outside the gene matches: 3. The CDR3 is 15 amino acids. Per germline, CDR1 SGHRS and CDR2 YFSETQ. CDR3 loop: CASSLIGTGNTEAFF. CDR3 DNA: TGCGCCAGCAGCTTGATCGGGACAGGGAACACTGAAGCTTTCTTT.

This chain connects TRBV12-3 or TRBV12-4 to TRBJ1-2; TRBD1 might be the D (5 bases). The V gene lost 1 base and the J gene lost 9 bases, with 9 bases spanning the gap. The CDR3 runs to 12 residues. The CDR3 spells CASSLVGTRYTF. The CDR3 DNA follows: TGTGCCAGCAGTTTAGTGGGGACTCGCTACACCTTC.

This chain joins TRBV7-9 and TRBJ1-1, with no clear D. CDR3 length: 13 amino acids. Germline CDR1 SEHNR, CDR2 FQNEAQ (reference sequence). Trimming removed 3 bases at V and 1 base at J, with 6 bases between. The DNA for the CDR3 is TGTGCCAGCAGCTTTACATCGAACACTGAAGCTTTCTTT. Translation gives CASSFTSNTEAFF.

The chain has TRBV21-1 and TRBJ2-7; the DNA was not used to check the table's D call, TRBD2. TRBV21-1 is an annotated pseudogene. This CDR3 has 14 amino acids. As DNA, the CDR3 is TGTGCCAGCAGCAAACAGCGGAGCTCCTACGAGCAGTACTTC. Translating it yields CASSKQRSSYEQYF.

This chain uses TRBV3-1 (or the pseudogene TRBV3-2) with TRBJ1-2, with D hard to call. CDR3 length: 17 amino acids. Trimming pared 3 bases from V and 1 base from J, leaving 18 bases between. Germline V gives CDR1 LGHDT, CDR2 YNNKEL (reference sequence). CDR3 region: CASSQGRRSDRNYGYTF. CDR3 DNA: TGTGCCAGCAGCCAGGGCAGACGAAGCGACCGTAACTATGGCTACACCTTC.